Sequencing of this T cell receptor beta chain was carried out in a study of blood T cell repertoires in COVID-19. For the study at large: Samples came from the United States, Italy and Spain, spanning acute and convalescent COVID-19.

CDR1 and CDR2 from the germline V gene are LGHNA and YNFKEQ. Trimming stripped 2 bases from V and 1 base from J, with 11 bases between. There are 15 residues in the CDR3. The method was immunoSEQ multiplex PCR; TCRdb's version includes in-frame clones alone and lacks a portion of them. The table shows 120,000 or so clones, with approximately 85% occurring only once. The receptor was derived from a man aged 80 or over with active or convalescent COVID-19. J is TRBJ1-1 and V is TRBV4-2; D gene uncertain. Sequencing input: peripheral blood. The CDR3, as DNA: TGTGCCAGCAGCCAAAACCTTAACTCGAACACTGAAGCTTTCTTT. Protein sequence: CASSQNLNSNTEAFF.